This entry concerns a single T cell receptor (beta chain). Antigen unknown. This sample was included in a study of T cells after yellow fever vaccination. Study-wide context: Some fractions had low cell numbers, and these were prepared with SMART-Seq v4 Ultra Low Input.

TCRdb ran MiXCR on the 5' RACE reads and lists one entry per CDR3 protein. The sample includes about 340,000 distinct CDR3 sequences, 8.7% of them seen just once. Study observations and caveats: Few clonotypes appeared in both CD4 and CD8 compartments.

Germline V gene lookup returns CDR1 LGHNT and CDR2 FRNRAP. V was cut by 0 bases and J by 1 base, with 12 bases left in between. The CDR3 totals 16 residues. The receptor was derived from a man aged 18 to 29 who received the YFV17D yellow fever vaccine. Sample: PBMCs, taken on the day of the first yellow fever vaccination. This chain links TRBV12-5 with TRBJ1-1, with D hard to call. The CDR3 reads CASGLVTGSGNTEAFF. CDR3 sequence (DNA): TGTGCTAGTGGTTTGGTAACGGGGAGTGGGAACACTGAAGCTTTCTTT.